Below are 26 T cell receptor beta chains sequenced from a single sample in a study of T cell therapy after organ transplantation. This table comes from immunoSEQ multiplex PCR, and its TCRdb copy is limited to in-frame clones, with some not included. The sample comprises about 50,000 clones, approximately 94% of which are singletons, and around 3.2% rests with the top ten. For these TCRs, the target antigens are not known. The sequenced sample was CD8+ T cells from blood, obtained before autologous CMV-specific T cell therapy. These receptors were taken from a human patient who had received a solid organ transplant and had CMV disease.

The rearrangement joins TRBV30 to TRBJ2-1, with 8 bases lining up with TRBD1. This CDR3 has 14 residues. Germline loops: CDR1 GTSNPN, CDR2 SVGIG (reference sequence). Trimming cost V 3 bases and J 8 bases; bases outside gene matches: 9. The CDR3 region has the DNA TGTGCCTGGAGCCCAGGGGCAGGGGGCTATGAGCAGTTCTTC. Translation: CAWSPGAGGYEQFF.

The V call is TRBV4-3, the J call TRBJ2-7; TRBD2 might be the D (6 bases). Germline CDR1 and CDR2: LGHNA and YSLEER. This CDR3 has 15 residues. Trimming pared 4 bases from V and 3 bases from J, leaving 16 bases between. CDR3 nucleotides: TGCGCCAGCAGCCCTACAGAACGGGGGAACTACGAGCAGTACTTC. Its translation is CASSPTERGNYEQYF.

The rearrangement joins TRBV25-1 to TRBJ2-7, with D unclear. This CDR3 region has 14 residues. CDR1 and CDR2 from the germline V gene are MGHDK and SYGVNS. The V end was cut by 1 base, the J end by 1 base, with 8 bases between. CDR3 sequence (DNA): TGTGCCAGCAGTGAATTCGACGAGTCCTACGAGCAGTACTTC. Translated, it gives CASSEFDESYEQYF.

The chain is built from TRBV7-6 and TRBJ2-7; the match to TRBD1 covers 8 bases. Germline trimming cut 2 bases from V and 3 bases from J; bases unmatched to any gene: 3. Germline-derived CDR1 and CDR2 are SGHVS and FNYEAQ. This CDR3 contains 14 residues. CDR3 in amino acids: CASSLLGQDYEQYF. The CDR3 DNA is TGTGCCAGCAGCTTACTGGGACAGGACTACGAGCAGTACTTC.

The J gene is TRBJ2-7, the V gene TRBV6-6; D is unresolved. Germline V gene data show CDR1 as MNHNY and CDR2 as SVGAGI (reference sequence). This CDR3 region has 12 residues. V lost 4 bases to trimming and J lost 2 bases, with 6 bases between them. CDR3: CASSLGTYEQYF. As DNA, the CDR3 is TGTGCCAGCAGTTTGGGGACCTACGAGCAGTACTTC.

The rearrangement links TRBV2 to TRBJ2-1; 7 nucleotides agree with TRBD2. The J segment lost 4 bases and the V segment lost 4 bases, leaving 13 bases of the junction unmatched. Germline loops: CDR1 SNHLY, CDR2 FYNNEI. CDR3 size: 17 residues. The CDR3, as DNA: TGTGCCAGCAGTGGGGGGGGAGCACACCCAAATTACAATGAGCAGTTCTTC. Its translation: CASSGGGAHPNYNEQFF.

The chain is built from TRBV4-1 and TRBJ2-5; TRBD1 matches at 7 bases. J was trimmed by 2 bases and V by 3 bases; bases with no gene match: 6. Germline CDR1 reads MGHRA; CDR2 reads YSYEKL. The CDR3 is 15 residues long. The CDR3 sequence: CASSQWTGPQETQYF. The CDR3 DNA reads as TGCGCCAGCAGCCAGTGGACAGGTCCTCAAGAGACCCAGTACTTC.

The J gene is TRBJ2-2, the V gene TRBV27; 10 positions match TRBD2. Trimming cost V 5 bases and J 7 bases; bases outside gene matches: 10. Germline values: CDR1 MNHEY, CDR2 SMNVEV (reference sequence). There are 16 residues in the CDR3. CDR3 DNA: TGTGCCAGCAGTCCGTACTCTAGCGGGAGTTTCGGGGAGCTGTTTTTT. Translation: CASSPYSSGSFGELFF.

In nucleotides, the CDR3 is TGCGCCAGCAGCTTGGCCCCTAGCTCTGGAAACACCATATATTTT. It is translated as CASSLAPSSGNTIYF. The rearrangement uses TRBV5-1 and TRBJ1-3; D not resolved. Germline lookup yields CDR1 SGHRS and CDR2 YFSETQ. The CDR3 has 15 residues. V lost 0 bases to trimming and J lost 0 bases, with 7 bases between them.

V is TRBV27 and J is TRBJ1-1; 8 bases are a match to TRBD1. From germline, CDR1 is MNHEY and CDR2 SMNVEV (reference sequence). CDR3 size: 16 residues. V gave up 4 bases and J gave up 7 bases; unmatched junction bases: 14. The CDR3 region has the DNA TGTGCCAGCAGTTCACTTAGGGGGACAGGCGCACGTGAAGCTTTCTTT. Translating it yields CASSSLRGTGAREAFF.

The chain joins TRBV5-6 to TRBJ1-2; TRBD1 matches at 7 bases. There are 14 residues in the CDR3. Germline assignment: CDR1 SGHDT and CDR2 YYEEEE. V dropped 0 bases and J dropped 4; count of bases not matched to a gene: 3. The CDR3 DNA reads TGTGCCAGCAGCTTGGAGACAGGGCCCTATGGCTACACCTTC. Its protein is CASSLETGPYGYTF.

This clone was seen only once. The genes are TRBV10-2 and TRBJ2-1, with TRBD2 identical over 10 bases. The CDR3 spans 16 residues. The germline V gene has CDR1 WSHSY and CDR2 SAAADI. The J segment lost 8 bases and the V segment lost 3 bases, leaving 10 bases of the junction unmatched. This CDR3 is CASSEGLAGVVDEQFF. The CDR3 DNA reads as TGCGCCAGCAGTGAAGGCCTAGCGGGAGTAGTAGATGAGCAGTTCTTC.

The chain combines TRBV5-6 with TRBJ1-3; D uncertain. Trimming removed 0 bases at V and 0 bases at J, with 10 bases between. CDR1 SGHDT and CDR2 YYEEEE come from the germline V gene. The CDR3 covers 16 residues. The CDR3 region is CASSLAEFSSGNTIYF. In DNA form, the CDR3 reads TGTGCCAGCAGCTTGGCCGAGTTCTCCTCTGGAAACACCATATATTTT.

The chain uses TRBV11-2 and TRBJ2-1; no clear D gene. Deletions cut 0 bases from V and 8 bases from J, with 8 bases between. This CDR3 region has 13 residues. Germline values: CDR1 SGHAT, CDR2 FQNNGV. CDR3 sequence reads: CASSLDRGDEQFF. The DNA for the CDR3 is TGTGCCAGCAGCTTAGATCGCGGTGATGAGCAGTTCTTC.

The rearrangement uses TRBV6-5 and TRBJ1-1, with a possible D match to TRBD1 (5 bases). Looked up from germline, CDR1 is MNHEY and CDR2 is SVGAGI. V dropped 5 bases and J dropped 3 bases, with 16 bases sitting between them. This CDR3 is 15 amino acids long. CDR3 DNA: TGTGCCAGCAGTCTAGACAGAGTTTGGGACACTGAAGCTTTCTTT. This translates into CASSLDRVWDTEAFF.

This clone was counted between two and nine times. The genes are TRBV6-4 and TRBJ2-2; 7 bases are shared with TRBD2. The CDR3 is 15 amino acids. Germline loops: CDR1 MRHNA, CDR2 SNTAGT. V gave up 4 bases and J gave up 4 bases; unmatched junction bases: 6. The CDR3 is CASSGGGSGTGELFF. The CDR3 DNA reads as TGTGCCAGCAGTGGAGGCGGGAGCGGCACCGGGGAGCTGTTTTTT.

The rearrangement joins TRBV5-1 to TRBJ1-2; D unclear. Trimming cost V 0 bases and J 6 bases, with 9 bases left between them. This CDR3 is 13 amino acids long. Germline-derived CDR1 and CDR2 are SGHRS and YFSETQ. The CDR3 sequence: CASSLAEGDGYTF. The CDR3 DNA reads as TGCGCCAGCAGCTTGGCGGAGGGTGATGGCTACACCTTC.

This clone was seen only a few times. V is TRBV2 and J is TRBJ2-7; D possibly uses TRBD1 or TRBD2 (6 bases each). V was clipped by 4 bases and J by 2 bases, with 15 bases between them. This CDR3 comprises 15 residues. CDR1 is SNHLY, CDR2 FYNNEI, per germline. The CDR3 bases are TGTGCCAGCAGTGGATGGGGGGACAAGACCTACGAGCAGTACTTC. Its translation is CASSGWGDKTYEQYF.

The chain combines TRBV25-1 with TRBJ2-4, with D hard to call. Looked up from germline, CDR1 is MGHDK and CDR2 is SYGVNS. The CDR3 runs to 12 residues. V lost 5 bases to trimming and J lost 6 bases, with 8 bases between them. The CDR3 bases are TGTGCCAGCAGTAGCCCAGGAAACATTCAGTACTTC. Translated, it gives CASSSPGNIQYF. Based on the CDR3 plus reference TRBV25-1 and TRBJ2-4, the full variable domain is EADIYQTPRYLVIGTGKKITLECSQTMGHDKMYWYQQDPGMELHLIHYSYGVNSTEKGDLSSESTVSRIRTEHFPLTLESARPSHTSQYLCASSSPGNIQYFGAGTRLSVL.

The chain couples TRBV6-1 to TRBJ2-1; TRBD2 agrees at 10 bases. CDR1 is MNHNS and CDR2 is SASEGT in the germline V gene. V lost 7 bases, J lost 4 bases, and 7 bases stayed unmatched. The CDR3 consists of 15 residues. The CDR3 nucleotides read TGTGCCAGCACACACCTAGCGGGGGATTACAATGAGCAGTTCTTC. It is translated as CASTHLAGDYNEQFF.

The chain uses TRBV7-8 and TRBJ2-5; 11 bases fit TRBD2. The CDR3 has 17 amino acids. Trimming took 5 bases from V and 5 from J; bases not matched to a gene: 13. Germline loops: CDR1 SGHVS, CDR2 FQNEAQ. This CDR3 reads CASSPGGLAGGRETQYF. CDR3 nucleotides: TGTGCCAGCAGCCCGGGGGGTCTAGCGGGAGGACGGGAGACCCAGTACTTC.

This chain connects TRBV27 to TRBJ2-1; D may be TRBD2 (6 bases). The V end was cut by 0 bases, the J end by 4 bases, with 13 bases between. The germline gives CDR1 MNHEY, CDR2 SMNVEV (reference sequence). This CDR3 has 16 amino acids. The CDR3 loop is CASSLSRPSAYNEQFF. CDR3 DNA sequence: TGTGCCAGCAGTTTATCGCGGCCTAGCGCATACAATGAGCAGTTCTTC.

The V and J genes are TRBV7-2 and TRBJ1-2; 7 bases match TRBD1. CDR1 SGHTA and CDR2 FQGNSA come from the germline V gene. V shed 2 bases and J 5 bases; nucleotides not matched to a gene: 8. The CDR3 is made up of 15 amino acids. The CDR3 protein is CASSLSWTGIYGYTF. CDR3 nucleotide sequence: TGTGCCAGCAGCTTATCCTGGACAGGAATTTATGGCTACACCTTC.

This clone was observed a handful of times. The V call is TRBV6-4, the J call TRBJ2-2; 9 bases line up with TRBD2. This CDR3 region has 16 residues. Trimming cost V 3 bases and J 4 bases; bases outside gene matches: 6. Germline V lookup: CDR1 MRHNA, CDR2 SNTAGT. The CDR3 DNA reads TGTGCCAGCAGTGATTTAGCGGGAGCAGGCACCGGGGAGCTGTTTTTT. This encodes CASSDLAGAGTGELFF.

The gene calls are TRBV11-1 and TRBJ2-3; 12 bases are shared with TRBD1. Germline CDR1 and CDR2: SGHAT and FQDESV (reference sequence). The CDR3 has 15 residues. Trimming removed 7 bases from V and 6 bases from J; junction bases left unmatched: 8. In DNA, the CDR3 is TGTGCCAGCACCGGGACAGGGGGCGCGGGGGATACGCAGTATTTT. The encoded protein is CASTGTGGAGDTQYF.

In DNA form, the CDR3 reads TGTGCCAGCAGTTTGGAAGAGGGAAGACAGCCCCAGCATTTT. It specifies CASSLEEGRQPQHF. V and J are TRBV2 and TRBJ1-5, with D uncertain. Germline V gene sequence: CDR1 SNHLY, CDR2 FYNNEI. V was trimmed by 5 bases and J by 7 bases, leaving 15 bases between them. CDR3 length equals 14 residues.